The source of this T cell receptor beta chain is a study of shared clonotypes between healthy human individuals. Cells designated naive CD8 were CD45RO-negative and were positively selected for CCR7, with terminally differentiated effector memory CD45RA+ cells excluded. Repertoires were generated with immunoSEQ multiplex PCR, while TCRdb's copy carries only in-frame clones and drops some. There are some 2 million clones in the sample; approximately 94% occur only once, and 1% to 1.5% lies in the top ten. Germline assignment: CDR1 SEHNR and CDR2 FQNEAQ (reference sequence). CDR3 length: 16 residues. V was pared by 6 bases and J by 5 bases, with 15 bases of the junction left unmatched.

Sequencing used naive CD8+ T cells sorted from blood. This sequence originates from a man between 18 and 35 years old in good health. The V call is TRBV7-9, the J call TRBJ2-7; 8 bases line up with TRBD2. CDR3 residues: CASRPPGSGSQNEQYF. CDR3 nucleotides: TGTGCCAGCAGACCCCCGGGGAGCGGGAGTCAGAACGAGCAGTACTTC. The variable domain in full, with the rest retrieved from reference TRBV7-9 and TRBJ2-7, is DTGVSQNPRHKITKRGQNVTFRCDPISEHNRLYWYRQTLGQGPEFLTYFQNEAQLEKSRLLSDRFSAERPKGSFSTLEIQRTEQGDSAMYLCASRPPGSGSQNEQYFGPGTRLTVT.